The 27 T cell receptor beta chains below come from one sample, sequenced in a study of TIL therapy for anti-PD-1-resistant metastatic lung cancer. The libraries were made with immunoSEQ v3. Clones were read by immunoSEQ multiplex PCR, and TCRdb kept only the in-frame ones, dropping some. The sample lists fewer than 15,000 clones, around 66% occurring once. The time point denotes: pre-treatment sample, taken before nivolumab and TIL therapy. Tumor tissue came from excised metastases, mostly pleural nodules or supraclavicular lymph nodes. The starting material was tumor tissue, obtained at baseline. The receptors originated from a woman aged 30-79 years with non-small cell lung cancer.

Sample share makes this clone medium-sized. The rearrangement joins TRBV13 to TRBJ1-4; D is unresolved. The germline V gene encodes CDR1 PRHDT and CDR2 FYEKMQ (reference sequence). The CDR3 has 13 residues. The V gene lost 0 bases and the J gene lost 6 bases, with 5 bases spanning the gap. The CDR3 sequence: CASSLGGYEKLFF. The CDR3 DNA reads as TGTGCCAGCAGCTTAGGTGGTTATGAAAAACTGTTTTTT.

The genes are TRBV6-5 and TRBJ2-2, with D possibly being TRBD2 (6 bases). Trimming pared 6 bases from V and 1 base from J, leaving 12 bases between. This CDR3 has 15 amino acids. Germline values: CDR1 MNHEY, CDR2 SVGAGI. The CDR3 loop reads CASRRGTENTGELFF. In nucleotides, the CDR3 is TGTGCCAGCAGACGCGGGACGGAGAACACCGGGGAGCTGTTTTTT.

This rearrangement joins TRBV5-1 to TRBJ2-2; a possible D gene is TRBD1 (6 bases). Germline assignment: CDR1 SGHRS and CDR2 YFSETQ. The V gene lost 0 bases and the J gene lost 1 base, with 7 bases spanning the gap. The CDR3 is 15 residues long. The CDR3 region is CASSLDRVNTGELFF. In DNA, the CDR3 is TGCGCCAGCAGCTTGGACAGGGTGAACACCGGGGAGCTGTTTTTT.

This clone was detected only once. The chain joins TRBV6-9 to TRBJ1-1, with D perhaps matching TRBD1 (5 bases). The V end was cut by 2 bases, the J end by 8 bases, with 12 bases between. The CDR3 totals 13 residues. Germline CDR1 MNHGY, CDR2 SVAAGI. CDR3 region: CASSYPGTLEAFF. The CDR3 nucleotides are TGTGCCAGCAGTTATCCCGGGACTTTAGAAGCTTTCTTT.

J is TRBJ2-3 and V is TRBV7-2; 11 nucleotides align to TRBD2. This CDR3 contains 17 residues. The V gene's germline CDR1 is SGHTA and CDR2 FQGNSA. Trimming took 7 bases from V and 1 from J; bases not matched to a gene: 10. CDR3 region: CASTISGRATGTDTQYF. DNA of the CDR3: TGTGCCAGCACCATTAGCGGGAGGGCCACGGGCACAGATACGCAGTATTTT. The variable domain in full, with the rest retrieved from reference TRBV7-2 and TRBJ2-3, is GAGVSQSPSNKVTEKGKDVELRCDPISGHTALYWYRQSLGQGLEFLIYFQGNSAPDKSGLPSDRFSAERTGGSVSTLTIQRTQQEDSAVYLCASTISGRATGTDTQYFGPGTRLTVL.

V gene TRBV6-5 combines with J gene TRBJ1-1, with D unclear. The V end lost 5 bases, the J end lost 0 bases, and 7 bases lay between the germline ends. The CDR3 is 13 amino acids. Germline V gives CDR1 MNHEY, CDR2 SVGAGI. CDR3 coding DNA: TGTGCCAGCAGTGTTCGGTTGAACACTGAAGCTTTCTTT. It is translated as CASSVRLNTEAFF.

The chain employs TRBV14 and TRBJ1-4, with D perhaps TRBD1 (5 bases). This CDR3 region has 15 residues. Trimming shortened V by 3 bases and J by 3 bases, and 11 bases separated the two germline ends. CDR1 SGHDN and CDR2 FVKESK come from the germline V gene. CDR3 sequence (DNA): TGTGCCAGCAGCCATCGTGAGACAGCTAATGAAAAACTGTTTTTT. Translation gives CASSHRETANEKLFF.

V is TRBV28 and J is TRBJ2-7; 7 bases line up with TRBD1. After removal of 5 bases from V and 1 base from J, the junction contained 5 bases not matched to a gene. The CDR3 is 14 residues long. CDR1 MDHEN and CDR2 SYDVKM come from the germline V gene. This CDR3 is CASSEHRGSYEQYF. The CDR3 coding sequence is TGTGCCAGCAGTGAACACAGGGGATCCTACGAGCAGTACTTC.

The chain carries TRBV5-6 and TRBJ2-5, with D possibly TRBD2 on 6 matching bases. Germline V lookup: CDR1 SGHDT, CDR2 YYEEEE. Trimming removed 2 bases from V and 1 base from J, with 9 bases in between. The CDR3 length is 14 residues. The CDR3 sequence is CASSFSGVQETQYF. The CDR3 region has the DNA TGTGCCAGCAGCTTCTCGGGAGTCCAAGAGACCCAGTACTTC.

Only a few counts were recorded for this clone. V and J are TRBV2 and TRBJ1-1; 9 positions agree with TRBD1. Per the germline V gene, CDR1 is SNHLY and CDR2 is FYNNEI. V trimming: 6 bases; J trimming: 5 bases; junction bases outside the gene matches: 4. The CDR3 extends over 13 amino acids. CDR3 DNA: TGTGCCAGCAGGGGGACAGGGAAGACTGAAGCTTTCTTT. Translating gives CASRGTGKTEAFF. Variable domain in full (rest from reference TRBV2 and TRBJ1-1): EPEVTQTPSHQVTQMGQEVILRCVPISNHLYFYWYRQILGQKVEFLVSFYNNEISEKSEIFDDQFSVERPDGSNFTLKIRSTKLEDSAMYFCASRGTGKTEAFFGQGTRLTVV.

The chain uses TRBV29-1 and TRBJ2-3, with a weak D call TRBD2 (6 bases). This CDR3 spans 13 amino acids. Germline-derived CDR1 and CDR2 are SQVTM and ANQGSEA. Trimming stripped 4 bases from V and 1 base from J, with 9 bases between. The CDR3 loop reads CSVVSSGTDTQYF. CDR3 nucleotide sequence: TGCAGCGTTGTCTCTAGCGGCACAGATACGCAGTATTTT.

This sequence joins TRBV11-2 and TRBJ1-3; no clear D gene. The CDR3 has 14 residues. V was shortened by 2 bases and J by 7 bases, with 12 bases between the two germline ends. CDR1 is SGHAT and CDR2 is FQNNGV in the germline V gene. CDR3 sequence (DNA): TGTGCCAGCAGCTTAAACACGGCCGGGAACACCATATATTTT. This translates into CASSLNTAGNTIYF.

In its sample, this clone was seen once. The J gene is TRBJ1-1, the V gene TRBV27; D possibly corresponds to TRBD1 (5 bases). The V end was cut by 5 bases, the J end by 1 base, with 8 bases between. The CDR3 consists of 13 residues. Germline-derived CDR1 and CDR2 are MNHEY and SMNVEV (reference sequence). This CDR3 reads CASSRTGNTEAFF. CDR3 sequence (DNA): TGTGCCAGCAGTCGCACAGGGAACACTGAAGCTTTCTTT.

The chain recombines TRBV11-2 with TRBJ1-5; D is unresolved. In germline, CDR1 is SGHAT, CDR2 FQNNGV. The CDR3 is 13 residues long. The V end lost 0 bases, the J end lost 7 bases, and 7 bases lay between the germline ends. In nucleotides, the CDR3 is TGTGCCAGCAGCTTAGAGTTGGGACAGCCCCAGCATTTT. It encodes CASSLELGQPQHF.

The V call is TRBV28, the J call TRBJ1-2, with D maybe TRBD1 (5 bases). The V end was cut by 2 bases, the J end by 5 bases, with 9 bases between. Germline V lookup: CDR1 MDHEN, CDR2 SYDVKM. The CDR3 totals 13 residues. The CDR3 DNA reads as TGTGCCAGCAGTTTAACGGGGGGATATGGCTACACCTTC. This encodes CASSLTGGYGYTF.

The rearrangement links TRBV4-2 to TRBJ2-7; D perhaps matches TRBD1 (6 bases). Germline V gene sequence: CDR1 LGHNA, CDR2 YNFKEQ. V was clipped by 1 base and J by 2 bases, with 12 bases between them. This CDR3 has 15 amino acids. For the CDR3, the DNA is TGTGCCAGCAGCCAAGGTAGGGACAAAACCTACGAGCAGTACTTC. It translates to CASSQGRDKTYEQYF.

In DNA form, the CDR3 reads TGTGCCAGCAGCTTGGAAAGGGGGGGGATCCCTAGTGAGCAGTACTTC. Translated: CASSLERGGIPSEQYF. The chain links TRBV5-6 to TRBJ2-7; D might be TRBD2 (7 bases). This CDR3 has 16 residues. Trimming stripped 0 bases from V and 7 bases from J, with 20 bases between. CDR1 is SGHDT and CDR2 is YYEEEE in the germline V gene.

The rearrangement joins TRBV29-1 to TRBJ2-7, with TRBD1 as a possible D gene (5 bases). CDR3 length equals 13 residues. Germline-derived CDR1 and CDR2 are SQVTM and ANQGSEA. Deletions cut 7 bases from V and 5 bases from J, with 18 bases between. CDR3 region: CSAKDTFGHEQYF. The CDR3 DNA sequence: TGCAGCGCGAAGGACACCTTCGGTCACGAGCAGTACTTC.

This clone showed up just a few times. The chain uses TRBV4-2 and TRBJ1-5; no clear D gene. Germline lookup yields CDR1 LGHNA and CDR2 YNFKEQ. The V end was cut by 0 bases, the J end by 0 bases, with 6 bases between. This CDR3 has 15 amino acids. The CDR3: CASSQDGYSNQPQHF. The CDR3 DNA sequence: TGTGCCAGCAGCCAAGATGGGTATAGCAATCAGCCCCAGCATTTT.

This chain uses TRBV5-1 with TRBJ2-3; TRBD1 matches 8 bases. CDR3 length: 15 residues. In germline, CDR1 is SGHRS, CDR2 YFSETQ. V trimming: 5 bases; J trimming: 2 bases; junction bases outside the gene matches: 7. The CDR3 sequence is CASRFDRGATDTQYF. DNA for the CDR3: TGCGCCAGCAGATTCGACAGGGGCGCCACAGATACGCAGTATTTT.

This chain joins TRBV7-2 and TRBJ2-5, with a possible D match to TRBD2 (5 bases). This CDR3 comprises 14 residues. The germline V and J ends were trimmed by 5 bases and 1 base, with 11 bases remaining between them. The germline V gene encodes CDR1 SGHTA and CDR2 FQGNSA. Here the CDR3 reads CASSPPGSQETQYF. The CDR3 nucleotides read TGTGCCAGCAGCCCCCCTGGGAGCCAAGAGACCCAGTACTTC.

V is TRBV11-3 and J is TRBJ2-3, with D maybe TRBD1 (5 bases). Germline loops: CDR1 SGHNT, CDR2 YENEEA. V shed 2 bases and J shed 6 bases, with 9 bases lying between them. CDR3 length equals 13 residues. CDR3 residues: CASSLSRADTQYF. DNA of the CDR3: TGTGCCAGCAGCTTATCCAGGGCCGATACGCAGTATTTT.

This clone was recorded a few times. This chain links TRBV4-1 with TRBJ2-1; 10 nucleotides line up with TRBD2. Losses at the gene ends were 0 bases for V and 0 bases for J; bases not matched to a gene: 11. This CDR3 is 20 amino acids long. Germline loops: CDR1 MGHRA, CDR2 YSYEKL. The CDR3 sequence: CASSQDPSGRTFSSYNEQFF. DNA of the CDR3: TGCGCCAGCAGCCAAGATCCTAGCGGGAGAACATTCTCCTCCTACAATGAGCAGTTCTTC.

There are a few counts of this clone. This chain uses TRBV29-1 with TRBJ1-1; possible D gene TRBD1, 5 bases. The CDR3 consists of 13 residues. The germline V and J ends were trimmed by 6 bases and 3 bases, with 14 bases remaining between them. CDR1 is SQVTM, CDR2 ANQGSEA, per germline. CDR3 nucleotides: TGCAGCGTCGCTTGGGGGATAGACACTGAAGCTTTCTTT. This translates into CSVAWGIDTEAFF.

V gene TRBV7-3 combines with J gene TRBJ1-1; TRBD1 aligns across 8 bases. Germline CDR1 reads SGHTA; CDR2 reads FQGTGA. Trimming took 4 bases from V and 3 from J; bases not matched to a gene: 1. The length of the CDR3 is 13 residues. In nucleotides, the CDR3 is TGTGCCAGCAGCTCGGACAGGGACACTGAAGCTTTCTTT. Translating it yields CASSSDRDTEAFF.

The chain couples TRBV7-3 to TRBJ2-1, with TRBD1 matching over 8 bases. Germline assignment: CDR1 SGHTA and CDR2 FQGTGA. The J segment lost 5 bases and the V segment lost 5 bases, leaving 2 bases of the junction unmatched. The CDR3 length is 13 residues. The CDR3 region has the DNA TGTGCCAGCAGCAAGGACAGGGACAATGAGCAGTTCTTC. Encoded protein: CASSKDRDNEQFF.

This clone is classed as medium-sized (0.01 to 0.1%). CDR3 in DNA: TGTGCCAGCAGTCCTCTCGGGGAGCAGTTCTTC. Translating it yields CASSPLGEQFF. The chain combines TRBV2 with TRBJ2-1; D gene ambiguous. The CDR3 is 11 residues long. Trimming shortened V by 5 bases and J by 10 bases, and 9 bases separated the two germline ends. The germline V gene encodes CDR1 SNHLY and CDR2 FYNNEI.